A selection of T cell receptor beta chains follows, all from one sample in a study of cytotoxic CD8 clonotypes in ibrutinib-treated CLL. Here immunoSEQ multiplex PCR was the method, and the copy in TCRdb shows in-frame clones only, minus some. The table lists 300,000 or so clones, about 64% of them singletons, with approximately 6% in the top ten. Source: PBMCs, taken after 36 months of ibrutinib treatment. The receptor set was obtained from a human donor with chronic lymphocytic leukemia. Each CDR3 is given with its conserved first and last residue. D genes are given only for firm matches. A row's size may be missing; if present it is once, few, many or a size class.

size	J	V	D	CDR3	DNA
.	TRBJ1-2	TRBV29-1	.	CSLLTRNYGYTF	TGCAGCTTACTGACCCGTAACTATGGCTACACCTTC
.	TRBJ2-4	TRBV20-1	.	CSARTGNIQYF	TGCAGTGCCAGGACGGGGAACATTCAGTACTTC
.	TRBJ1-4	TRBV11-2	.	CASSLGAGEKLFF	TGTGCCAGCAGCTTGGGTGCCGGAGAAAAACTGTTTTTT
.	TRBJ2-2	TRBV7-6	.	CASSSSRARTGELFF	TGTGCCAGCAGCTCTTCGAGGGCCCGGACCGGGGAGCTGTTTTTT
few	TRBJ2-7	TRBV28	TRBD1	CASSFQGAYEQYF	TGTGCCAGCAGTTTTCAGGGGGCCTACGAGCAGTACTTC
.	TRBJ2-3	TRBV5-1	TRBD2	CASSSASGGTDTQYF	TGCGCCAGCAGCTCGGCTAGCGGGGGCACAGATACGCAGTATTTT
.	TRBJ2-3	TRBV2	.	CASSDIWDTQYF	TGTGCCAGCAGTGATATATGGGATACGCAGTATTTT
few	TRBJ2-3	TRBV7-2	TRBD2	CASSFSGTSGTRKDTQYF	TGTGCCAGCAGCTTCTCAGGGACTAGCGGGACGCGAAAGGACACGCAGTATTTT
few	TRBJ1-2	TRBV10-3	.	CAISGQDGYTF	TGTGCCATCAGTGGACAGGATGGCTACACCTTC
.	TRBJ2-5	TRBV18	TRBD2	CASSPDPGLAYQETQYF	TGTGCCAGCTCACCAGACCCGGGACTAGCGTACCAAGAGACCCAGTACTTC
.	TRBJ2-3	TRBV7-2	.	CASSPGFVPTDTQYF	TGTGCCAGCAGCCCTGGGTTCGTCCCCACAGATACGCAGTATTTT
once	TRBJ2-3	TRBV9	TRBD2	CASSFPGLAGGPPTDTQYF	TGTGCCAGCAGCTTTCCGGGACTAGCGGGAGGGCCCCCAACAGATACGCAGTATTTT
few	TRBJ1-1	TRBV5-8	TRBD1	CASSSGTGFEAFF	TGTGCCAGCAGCTCCGGGACAGGATTTGAAGCTTTCTTT
.	TRBJ2-5	TRBV5-1	TRBD2	CASSGGLVSGTQYF	TGCGCCAGCAGCGGGGGACTAGTTTCAGGGACCCAGTACTTC
.	TRBJ1-1	TRBV5-6	.	CASSLVRAVTEAFF	TGTGCCAGCAGCTTGGTACGGGCAGTCACTGAAGCTTTCTTT
.	TRBJ1-1	TRBV10-3	.	CAISGGPRATHTEAFF	TGTGCCATCAGTGGGGGACCCCGGGCAACGCACACTGAAGCTTTCTTT
many	TRBJ2-2	TRBV7-6	.	CASSLASGYTGELFF	TGTGCCAGCAGCTTAGCTTCCGGATACACCGGGGAGCTGTTTTTT
once	TRBJ1-1	TRBV27	.	CASSLGVDTEAFF	TGTGCCAGCAGTTTGGGGGTGGACACTGAAGCTTTCTTT
few	TRBJ1-2	TRBV4-1	TRBD1	CASSQVTGSYGYTF	TGCGCCAGCAGCCAAGTGACAGGGAGCTATGGCTACACCTTC
few	TRBJ2-1	TRBV18	.	CASSLGEEQFF	TGTGCCAGCTCACTAGGAGAGGAGCAGTTCTTC
few	TRBJ1-1	TRBV5-3	.	CARSYIPRNTEAFF	TGTGCCAGAAGCTATATCCCCAGGAACACTGAAGCTTTCTTT
.	TRBJ2-7	TRBV7-9	.	CASSLERMATATYEQYF	TGTGCCAGCAGTCTTGAACGGATGGCGACTGCAACCTACGAGCAGTACTTC
.	TRBJ2-2	TRBV5-1	.	CASSLGTPNTGELFF	TGCGCCAGCAGCTTGGGGACACCAAACACCGGGGAGCTGTTTTTT
.	TRBJ1-1	TRBV10-3	.	CAISSPPNTEAFF	TGTGCCATCAGTTCCCCCCCGAACACTGAAGCTTTCTTT
.	TRBJ2-1	TRBV4-1	.	CASSQEWTQILSYNEQFF	TGCGCCAGCAGCCAAGAGTGGACGCAGATACTTTCCTACAATGAGCAGTTCTTC
.	TRBJ2-3	TRBV10-3	TRBD2	CAISPGTSGRNTDTQYF	TGTGCCATCAGTCCCGGGACTAGCGGGAGGAACACAGATACGCAGTATTTT
few	TRBJ1-2	TRBV9	.	CASSVGAGVYGYTF	TGTGCCAGCAGCGTAGGGGCAGGGGTCTATGGCTACACCTTC
.	TRBJ2-7	TRBV9	.	CASSVEERWGLGEQYF	TGTGCCAGCAGCGTAGAAGAGCGGTGGGGCTTAGGGGAGCAGTACTTC
.	TRBJ1-5	TRBV2	.	CASSVGGGVESNQPQHF	TGTGCCAGCAGTGTGGGAGGTGGGGTTGAGAGCAATCAGCCCCAGCATTTT
.	TRBJ2-3	TRBV9	.	CASSVDDTDTQYF	TGTGCCAGCAGCGTAGATGACACAGATACGCAGTATTTT
.	TRBJ2-7	TRBV4-3	.	CASSPGGAGGYEQYF	TGCGCCAGCAGCCCCGGCGGGGCAGGGGGCTACGAGCAGTACTTC
.	TRBJ2-5	TRBV11-3	.	CASSLELGPLETQYF	TGTGCCAGCAGCTTAGAACTCGGCCCTTTGGAGACCCAGTACTTC
.	TRBJ2-7	TRBV2	.	CASREGPTDSYEQYF	TGTGCCAGCAGAGAGGGACCGACCGACTCCTACGAGCAGTACTTC
.	TRBJ1-5	TRBV4-1	.	CASSPPRVGLESNQPQHF	TGCGCCAGCAGCCCTCCGCGGGTAGGGCTCGAAAGCAATCAGCCCCAGCATTTT
.	TRBJ1-2	TRBV7-3	TRBD1	CASSLGQGHGYTF	TGTGCCAGCAGCCTTGGACAGGGCCATGGCTACACCTTC
.	TRBJ2-7	TRBV29-1	.	CSVVDSEQYF	TGCAGCGTTGTAGACTCCGAGCAGTACTTC
.	TRBJ2-5	TRBV2	TRBD1	CASGRDRGRQETQYF	TGTGCCAGCGGCCGGGACAGGGGGCGCCAAGAGACCCAGTACTTC
.	TRBJ1-2	TRBV19	.	CASKTGDRDTDGYTF	TGTGCCAGTAAGACCGGGGATCGAGACACTGATGGCTACACCTTC
.	TRBJ1-2	TRBV6-6	.	CASTDMGGDYGYTF	TGTGCCAGCACAGACATGGGGGGCGACTATGGCTACACCTTC
.	TRBJ2-1	TRBV15	.	CATSEHGADQLDEQFF	TGTGCCACCAGCGAGCACGGGGCTGACCAATTAGATGAGCAGTTCTTC
.	TRBJ2-2	TRBV15	.	CATSRVGGVTGELFF	TGTGCCACCAGCAGAGTTGGCGGGGTGACCGGGGAGCTGTTTTTT
few	TRBJ2-2	TRBV7-2	TRBD2	CASSFKPLLAGVVGELFF	TGTGCCAGCAGCTTTAAACCTCTACTAGCGGGAGTGGTCGGGGAGCTGTTTTTT
.	TRBJ1-4	TRBV7-2	.	CASSLEGTQNEKLFF	TGTGCCAGCAGCTTAGAGGGGACTCAGAATGAAAAACTGTTTTTT
.	TRBJ2-5	TRBV4-3	TRBD1	CASSQHRTGHGETQYF	TGCGCCAGCAGCCAACACAGGACAGGGCATGGTGAGACCCAGTACTTC
.	TRBJ2-2	TRBV6-6	TRBD2	CAGRAGGRTGELFF	TGTGCCGGCCGAGCGGGGGGGCGAACCGGGGAGCTGTTTTTT
few	TRBJ1-5	TRBV5-1	.	CASSLTGHQPQHF	TGCGCCAGCAGCTTGACAGGTCATCAGCCCCAGCATTTT
once	TRBJ2-2	TRBV23-1	.	CASGEDTNTGELFF	TGCGCCAGCGGGGAGGACACGAACACCGGGGAGCTGTTTTTT
once	TRBJ2-3	TRBV7-2	TRBD2	CASSWGGADTQYF	TGTGCCAGCAGCTGGGGAGGGGCCGATACGCAGTATTTT
.	TRBJ2-5	TRBV5-6	.	CASSARRRETQYF	TGTGCCAGCAGCGCGAGGAGACGGGAGACCCAGTACTTC
.	TRBJ2-7	TRBV4-1	TRBD1	CASSQYGTGADEQYF	TGCGCCAGCAGCCAATACGGGACAGGGGCTGACGAGCAGTACTTC
few	TRBJ1-5	TRBV7-8	.	CASSLRGGQPQHF	TGTGCCAGCAGCCTCAGGGGCGGGCAGCCCCAGCATTTT
.	TRBJ2-5	TRBV4-1	.	CASSQASAPWTQYF	TGCGCCAGCAGCCAAGCTAGCGCCCCGTGGACCCAGTACTTC
few	TRBJ2-1	TRBV18	.	CASSPLTGFYEQFF	TGTGCCAGCTCACCACTGACAGGATTCTATGAGCAGTTCTTC
once	TRBJ2-5	TRBV6-6	.	CASRGTRQETQYF	TGTGCCAGCAGGGGGACACGCCAAGAGACCCAGTACTTC
.	TRBJ2-7	TRBV2	.	CASSDLRGKTYEQYF	TGTGCCAGCAGTGATCTCCGGGGAAAAACCTACGAGCAGTACTTC
once	TRBJ2-7	TRBV25-1	.	CASSELGGGRMSYEQYF	TGTGCCAGCAGTGAATTAGGGGGGGGACGAATGTCCTACGAGCAGTACTTC
few	TRBJ2-7	TRBV6-6	.	CASSYSREQYF	TGTGCCAGCAGTTACTCGCGCGAGCAGTACTTC